The 26 T cell receptor beta chains below come from one sample, sequenced in a study of metastatic and nonmetastatic thyroid tumors. No patient received treatment before thyroid surgery. TCRdb re-called the PCR reads through MiXCR. Of about 3,500 clones in the sample, more than 35% were seen once. Sequencing was done on a sample of adjacent normal tissue. These receptors were taken from a female donor with papillary thyroid cancer or a benign thyroid nodule (not recorded which). Some clones in this sample may be carry-over from other donors' samples.

A remark on this clone: This is likely a read error, given that the CDR3 carries no conserved phenylalanine or tryptophan at its end. J is TRBJ2-7 and V is TRBV27, with 8 bases aligning to TRBD1. The CDR3 contains 13 residues. The V segment lost 6 bases and the J segment 5 bases; nucleotides outside the gene matches: 6. Germline V gene sequence: CDR1 MNHEY, CDR2 SMNVEV (reference sequence). The CDR3 sequence: CASRYGQGDEQYY. CDR3 nucleotide sequence: TGTGCCAGCAGGTATGGACAGGGAGACGAGCAGTACTAC.

This clone was observed at least ten times. It may be a read error: a sequence one base away is much more abundant. Other nucleotide sequences from this sample produce the same CDR3. The chain links TRBV30 to TRBJ2-6; TRBD2 matches at 8 bases. Germline V gene sequence: CDR1 GTSNPN, CDR2 SVGIG (reference sequence). The CDR3 has 15 residues. V lost 4 bases and J lost 7; bases outside the gene matches: 9. CDR3 nucleotide sequence: TGTGCCTGGACGGGGGGGGTCGGGGGTGCCAACGTCCTGACTTTC. Protein: CAWTGGVGGANVLTF.

The V call is TRBV11-2, the J call TRBJ2-2, with TRBD2 identical over 7 bases. Per germline, CDR1 SGHAT and CDR2 FQNNGV. Trimming removed 5 bases from V and 1 base from J; junction bases left unmatched: 7. The CDR3 is 16 residues long. CDR3 sequence (DNA): TGTGCCAGCAGCCGCAGCGGGGCGGTGAACACCGGGGAGCTGTTTTTT. It encodes CASSRSGAVNTGELFF.

The rearrangement links TRBV20-1 to TRBJ2-2, with TRBD1 as a possible D gene (5 bases). In germline, CDR1 is DFQATT, CDR2 SNEGSKA (reference sequence). Trimming cost V 6 bases and J 6 bases, with 11 bases left between them. The CDR3 spans 12 residues. The CDR3 bases are TGCAGTGCGGATCTAGGGGCCGGGGAGCTGTTTTTT. The encoded protein is CSADLGAGELFF.

The chain combines TRBV11-2 with TRBJ1-1; D is perhaps TRBD1 (5 bases). The germline V gene has CDR1 SGHAT and CDR2 FQNNGV. V gave up 6 bases and J gave up 4 bases, with 15 bases separating them. CDR3 length: 14 residues. For the CDR3, the DNA is TGTGCCAGCAGTGTGGAGGGGACTGGCACTGAAGCTTTCTTT. Translated, it gives CASSVEGTGTEAFF.

The gene calls are TRBV6-1 and TRBJ1-5, with a possible D match to TRBD1 (5 bases). Germline V CDR1 and CDR2: MNHNS, SASEGT. This CDR3 has 16 amino acids. V dropped 4 bases and J dropped 7 bases, with 20 bases sitting between them. The CDR3 coding sequence is TGTGCCAGCAGTGTTCGGAAAGGGCAGGGAAGGCAGCCCCAGCATTTT. As protein: CASSVRKGQGRQPQHF.

The rearrangement links TRBV7-2 to TRBJ1-5; tentative D call: TRBD1 (5 bases). Trimming removed 5 bases from V and 5 bases from J, with 16 bases in between. This CDR3 comprises 15 residues. CDR1 is SGHTA and CDR2 is FQGNSA in the germline V gene. This chain's CDR3 is CASSPGRGPHQPQHF. The CDR3 nucleotides read TGTGCCAGCAGCCCCGGAAGGGGCCCTCATCAGCCCCAGCATTTT.

This chain uses TRBV6-5 with TRBJ2-7; D remains ambiguous. This CDR3 is built from 12 residues. V was trimmed by 2 bases and J by 5 bases, leaving 7 bases between them. Per germline, CDR1 MNHEY and CDR2 SVGAGI. CDR3 loop: CASSYKGNEQYF. In DNA form, the CDR3 reads TGTGCCAGCAGTTACAAAGGGAACGAGCAGTACTTC.

The count of this clone is one. This same CDR3 is encoded by further DNA sequences in the sample. The chain has TRBV5-1 and TRBJ2-7; no firm D call. CDR3 length: 15 amino acids. V was cut by 6 bases and J by 0 bases, with 16 bases left in between. In germline, CDR1 is SGHRS, CDR2 YFSETQ. The CDR3 bases are TGCGCCAGCACCCCCTCTGAGCCCAGCTCCTACGAGCAGTACTTC. Translating gives CASTPSEPSSYEQYF.

The genes are TRBV20-1 and TRBJ1-5, with 9 bases lining up with TRBD1. CDR1 DFQATT and CDR2 SNEGSKA come from the germline V gene (reference sequence). This CDR3 is built from 16 residues. The junction had 9 bases not matched to a gene; V was cut back by 0 bases and J by 6 bases. The CDR3 protein is CSARDHGTGMLQPQHF. In DNA form, the CDR3 reads TGCAGTGCTAGAGATCATGGGACAGGGATGCTTCAGCCCCAGCATTTT.

The rearrangement joins TRBV5-1 to TRBJ2-7; no reliable D call. Germline V gene sequence: CDR1 SGHRS, CDR2 YFSETQ. The CDR3 totals 13 residues. Deletions cut 5 bases from V and 5 bases from J, with 14 bases between. The CDR3: CASSSPSVDEQYF. CDR3 coding DNA: TGCGCCAGCAGTAGCCCCTCCGTGGACGAGCAGTACTTC.

This clone was observed a handful of times. This sequence joins TRBV28 and TRBJ2-1; D perhaps matches TRBD2 (5 bases). The V end was cut by 4 bases, the J end by 4 bases, with 14 bases between. The CDR3 runs to 15 residues. In germline, CDR1 is MDHEN, CDR2 SYDVKM. CDR3 sequence reads: CASSSGRHFYNEQFF. CDR3 nucleotides: TGTGCCAGCAGTTCGGGGAGACATTTTTACAATGAGCAGTTCTTC.

This chain links TRBV11-3 with TRBJ2-5; D ambiguous. The CDR3 covers 14 residues. Germline CDR1 SGHNT, CDR2 YENEEA. The V gene lost 4 bases and the J gene lost 2 bases, with 11 bases spanning the gap. This CDR3 reads CASSYPDGQETQYF. In nucleotides, the CDR3 is TGTGCCAGCAGCTACCCGGACGGTCAAGAGACCCAGTACTTC.

This rearrangement joins TRBV20-1 to TRBJ2-1, with 7 bases that match TRBD2. Germline V gene lookup returns CDR1 DFQATT and CDR2 SNEGSKA (reference sequence). J lost 7 bases, V lost 7 bases, and 16 bases had no gene match. The CDR3 is 15 residues long. CDR3 sequence reads: CSVPHLRTRTNEQFF. CDR3 nucleotides: TGCAGTGTTCCACACCTGCGGACTAGGACGAATGAGCAGTTCTTC.

This chain links TRBV28 with TRBJ2-7; 13 nucleotides match TRBD2. V trimming: 4 bases; J trimming: 6 bases; junction bases outside the gene matches: 0. Looked up from germline, CDR1 is MDHEN and CDR2 is SYDVKM. The CDR3 has 13 residues. CDR3: CASSWTSGSEQYF. The CDR3 DNA reads as TGTGCCAGCAGTTGGACTAGCGGGAGCGAGCAGTACTTC.

The V gene is TRBV11-2, the J gene TRBJ2-1; 12 nucleotides align to TRBD2. Unmatched junction bases numbered 16, after V lost 5 bases and J lost 8 bases. Germline V gene sequence: CDR1 SGHAT, CDR2 FQNNGV. This CDR3 contains 18 residues. CDR3 sequence reads: CASSRVFGLAGGPDEQFF. The CDR3 nucleotides read TGTGCCAGCAGCCGGGTGTTCGGGCTAGCGGGGGGGCCCGATGAGCAGTTCTTC.

CDR3 nucleotides: TGCGCCAGCAGCTCTGACCCGGGGACGGCGGGTGGCTACACCTTC. It is translated as CASSSDPGTAGGYTF. The gene calls are TRBV5-1 and TRBJ1-2, with D maybe TRBD1 (5 bases). CDR1 is SGHRS and CDR2 is YFSETQ in the germline V gene. The V gene lost 3 bases and the J gene lost 7 bases, with 19 bases spanning the gap. This CDR3 spans 15 amino acids.

The chain joins TRBV19 to TRBJ2-5; D perhaps matches TRBD1 (6 bases). Trimming left V 6 bases short and J 9 bases short, with 23 bases between. The CDR3 length is 15 residues. Germline V gene data show CDR1 as LNHDA and CDR2 as SQIVND (reference sequence). CDR3 nucleotides: TGTGCCAGTAGATCCCTCACAGGGACCCAATCTCCCCAGTACTTC. Translating gives CASRSLTGTQSPQYF.

This clone counts as medium-sized. Sequence at one end of the junction differs from germline and may be a read error. In the same sample, other DNA sequences code for this CDR3. The genes are TRBV27 and TRBJ2-5, with 11 bases lining up with TRBD1. The germline V gene has CDR1 MNHEY and CDR2 SMNVEV (reference sequence). The CDR3 runs to 14 residues. The CDR3 DNA reads as TGTGCCAGCAGGCCGGACAGGGGGCAAGAGACCCAGTATTTC. Amino acids: CASRPDRGQETQYF.

A note on this clone: The junction does not match germline at one end; this may be a read error. The J gene is TRBJ1-2, the V gene TRBV6-4; D is perhaps TRBD1 (5 bases). Per germline, CDR1 MRHNA and CDR2 SNTAGT. The CDR3 sequence is 16 residues long. CDR3 loop: CASSYSTGRGNYGYTF. The CDR3 nucleotides read TGTGCCAGCAGTTACTCTACAGGAAGAGGCAACTATGGCTACACCTTC.

The V gene is TRBV6-1, the J gene TRBJ1-6; D unresolved. The V end was cut by 0 bases, the J end by 4 bases, with 10 bases between. CDR3 size: 16 residues. Germline CDR1 is MNHNS and CDR2 is SASEGT. The CDR3 coding sequence is TGTGCCAGCAGTGAAGCGCGGAGATGTTATAATTCACCCCTCCACTTT. Translation gives CASSEARRCYNSPLHF.

The chain is built from TRBV5-1 and TRBJ1-3, with 9 positions matching TRBD1. Trimming took 4 bases from V and 2 from J; bases not matched to a gene: 7. Germline V gene lookup returns CDR1 SGHRS and CDR2 YFSETQ. CDR3 size: 16 residues. The chain's CDR3 is CASSSGWTGAGNTIYF. The CDR3 DNA follows: TGCGCCAGCAGCAGTGGCTGGACAGGGGCTGGAAACACCATATATTTT.

This clone counts as large. This chain uses TRBV5-1 with TRBJ1-2, with TRBD1 matching over 7 bases. The trim removed 4 bases at V and 7 bases at J, leaving 13 bases unmatched. Germline loops: CDR1 SGHRS, CDR2 YFSETQ. CDR3 length: 15 amino acids. The CDR3 bases are TGCGCCAGCAGCAGCACAGGGGCCAGCGTAGGTGGCTACACCTTC. Its protein is CASSSTGASVGGYTF.

This rearrangement joins TRBV9 to TRBJ1-4; the D gene is possibly TRBD1 (5 bases). Germline-derived CDR1 and CDR2 are SGDLS and YYNGEE. This CDR3 spans 17 amino acids. Trimming cost V 3 bases and J 5 bases, with 20 bases left between them. CDR3 sequence: CASSATVQEAQNEKLFF. DNA for the CDR3: TGTGCCAGCAGCGCAACAGTACAGGAAGCACAAAATGAAAAACTGTTTTTT.

DNA of the CDR3: TGCGCCAGCAGCTTGGAAGGGTTTAACTATGGCTACACCTTC. The encoded protein is CASSLEGFNYGYTF. The chain has TRBV5-1 and TRBJ1-2, with D hard to call. The germline CDR1 and CDR2 sequences are SGHRS and YFSETQ. The ends were cut back, 0 bases at V and 1 base at J, with 7 bases in the middle. The CDR3 extends over 14 amino acids.

The chain couples TRBV15 to TRBJ1-3, with a possible D match to TRBD1 (5 bases). V shed 3 bases and J shed 4 bases, with 16 bases lying between them. CDR1 is LNHNV, CDR2 YYDKDF, per germline (reference sequence). The CDR3 is made up of 16 amino acids. The CDR3 DNA sequence: TGTGCCACCAGCAGTTTCTTAGACAGTGAAGGAAACACCATATATTTT. Protein sequence: CATSSFLDSEGNTIYF.